The 20 T cell receptor beta chains given below trace back to one sample, sequenced in a study of blood T cell repertoires in COVID-19. Method: immunoSEQ multiplex PCR; TCRdb's copy keeps in-frame clones and lacks some. The table has more than 200,000 clones, approximately 80% seen once. Sample: PBMCs or T cells enriched from blood (not recorded which). These receptor sequences come from a woman in her 40s with acute COVID-19.

This clone was seen a single time. The V call is TRBV3-1 (or the pseudogene TRBV3-2), the J call TRBJ1-4, with D possibly being TRBD1 (6 bases). The CDR3 spans 16 residues. V was pared by 3 bases and J by 3 bases, with 14 bases between. Germline CDR1 LGHDT, CDR2 YNNKEL (reference sequence). CDR3 sequence reads: CASSQDSPAPNEKLFF. CDR3 DNA: TGTGCCAGCAGCCAGGACAGCCCAGCGCCTAATGAAAAACTGTTTTTT.

V and J are TRBV27 and TRBJ2-5, with 9 positions matching TRBD1. The ends lost 5 bases at V and 6 bases at J; junction bases unmatched: 10. Germline loops: CDR1 MNHEY, CDR2 SMNVEV (reference sequence). The CDR3 is made up of 15 amino acids. CDR3 DNA sequence: TGTGCCAGCAGTCCTCCAACAGGGGGCGTTAAGACCCAGTACTTC. Encoded protein: CASSPPTGGVKTQYF.

The V and J genes are TRBV5-1 and TRBJ1-1; 9 nucleotides match TRBD1. The V gene end was trimmed by 4 bases and the J gene end by 8 bases; junction bases not matched to a gene: 15. Looked up from germline, CDR1 is SGHRS and CDR2 is YFSETQ. CDR3 length equals 16 residues. The CDR3 is CASSPAGTGLVGEAFF. The DNA of the CDR3 is TGCGCCAGCAGCCCAGCCGGGACAGGGTTGGTCGGCGAAGCTTTCTTT.

This chain joins TRBV11-3 and TRBJ1-1, with D possibly TRBD1 on 5 matching bases. CDR1 is SGHNT and CDR2 is YENEEA in the germline V gene. CDR3 size: 14 residues. Trimming cost V 6 bases and J 7 bases, with 18 bases left between them. Here the CDR3 DNA reads TGTGCCAGCAGTCGGGGACTAACTGGGGATGAAGCTTTCTTT. Translation: CASSRGLTGDEAFF.

This clone was seen just once. The chain employs TRBV27 and TRBJ1-3; TRBD1 is a possible D gene (6 bases). CDR3 length equals 14 residues. CDR1 and CDR2 (germline): MNHEY, SMNVEV (reference sequence). Deletions cut 5 bases from V and 2 bases from J, with 10 bases between. This chain's CDR3 is CASSGRGPGNTIYF. DNA for the CDR3: TGTGCCAGCAGTGGCAGGGGACCTGGAAACACCATATATTTT.

The V call is TRBV11-3, the J call TRBJ1-1; possibly TRBD1 for D (6 bases). V lost 5 bases, J lost 2 bases, and 18 bases lay in between. The germline CDR1 and CDR2 sequences are SGHNT and YENEEA. The CDR3 totals 16 residues. The CDR3 sequence: CASSLGGQLTNTEAFF. The CDR3, as DNA: TGTGCCAGCAGCCTCGGAGGACAGCTTACTAACACTGAAGCTTTCTTT.

The chain carries TRBV7-9 and TRBJ2-3; D perhaps matches TRBD1 (6 bases). The V and J ends lost 5 bases and 2 bases respectively, with 17 bases between them. From germline, CDR1 is SEHNR and CDR2 FQNEAQ (reference sequence). The CDR3 runs to 16 residues. The CDR3 DNA reads as TGTGCCAGCAGCCCACCCTTCCGGACAGCCACAGATACGCAGTATTTT. Encoded protein: CASSPPFRTATDTQYF.

This clone was picked up one time. The chain recombines TRBV5-4 with TRBJ1-1; D might be TRBD1 (5 bases). The CDR3 has 16 amino acids. CDR1 is SGHNT and CDR2 is YYREEE in the germline V gene (reference sequence). The V end lost 3 bases, the J end lost 3 bases, and 18 bases lay between the germline ends. The chain's CDR3 is CASSSGHLPRDTEAFF. The CDR3 DNA is TGTGCCAGCAGCTCCGGACACTTACCCCGGGACACTGAAGCTTTCTTT.

V usage is TRBV28 and J usage is TRBJ2-1, with 9 bases lining up with TRBD2. The V gene end was trimmed by 6 bases and the J gene end by 10 bases; junction bases not matched to a gene: 4. This CDR3 comprises 12 residues. The germline gives CDR1 MDHEN, CDR2 SYDVKM. CDR3 sequence (DNA): TGTGCCAGCAGGGGACTAGCCCACGAGCAGTTCTTC. Protein: CASRGLAHEQFF.

This chain connects TRBV9 to TRBJ2-5, with 8 positions matching TRBD2. This CDR3 is built from 16 residues. CDR1 and CDR2 from the germline V gene are SGDLS and YYNGEE. J gave up 5 bases and V 3 bases, and 12 bases lay outside the gene matches. The CDR3 is CASSALRASGRETQYF. Here the CDR3 DNA reads TGTGCCAGCAGCGCTTTAAGGGCTAGCGGGCGGGAGACCCAGTACTTC. The whole variable domain, filled in from reference TRBV9 and TRBJ2-5, reads DSGVTQTPKHLITATGQRVTLRCSPRSGDLSVYWYQQSLDQGLQFLIQYYNGEERAKGNILERFSAQQFPDLHSELNLSSLELGDSALYFCASSALRASGRETQYFGPGTRLLVL.

This chain joins TRBV28 and TRBJ2-5; 7 bases line up with TRBD1. This CDR3 comprises 14 residues. J lost 4 bases, V lost 4 bases, and 6 bases had no gene match. The germline V gene has CDR1 MDHEN and CDR2 SYDVKM. CDR3 nucleotides: TGTGCCAGCAGTTATCAACAGGGGCGAGAGACCCAGTACTTC. This codes for CASSYQQGRETQYF.

This chain joins TRBV20-1 and TRBJ2-5; D is ambiguous. Germline V gene data show CDR1 as DFQATT and CDR2 as SNEGSKA (reference sequence). V dropped 4 bases and J dropped 5 bases, with 8 bases sitting between them. The CDR3 has 11 amino acids. Here the CDR3 DNA reads TGCAGTGCTATAGACCCGGAGACCCAGTACTTC. This gives the protein CSAIDPETQYF.

This clone showed up just a few times. The CDR3 sequence: CASSLQGAGELFF. CDR3 sequence (DNA): TGTGCCAGCAGTCTACAGGGGGCCGGGGAGCTGTTTTTT. The chain employs TRBV27 and TRBJ2-2; 8 nucleotides line up with TRBD1. Germline assignment: CDR1 MNHEY and CDR2 SMNVEV (reference sequence). The CDR3 sequence is 13 residues long. V was pared by 5 bases and J by 6 bases, with 2 bases of the junction left unmatched.

The gene calls are TRBV9 and TRBJ1-2; D call uncertain. CDR1 and CDR2 from the germline V gene are SGDLS and YYNGEE. This CDR3 is 14 amino acids long. The ends were cut back, 2 bases at V and 1 base at J, with 9 bases in the middle. For the CDR3, the DNA is TGTGCCAGCAGCGTCGGGAGGATTAACTATGGCTACACCTTC. This gives the protein CASSVGRINYGYTF.

The V and J genes are TRBV7-9 and TRBJ2-5; 10 bases map to TRBD2. CDR1 is SEHNR and CDR2 is FQNEAQ in the germline V gene (reference sequence). This CDR3 has 15 residues. V was pared by 5 bases and J by 1 base, with 4 bases of the junction left unmatched. This CDR3 reads CASSEGTSVQETQYF. Here the CDR3 DNA reads TGTGCCAGCAGCGAGGGGACTAGCGTCCAAGAGACCCAGTACTTC.

The chain is built from TRBV5-3 and TRBJ2-1; 12 bases fit TRBD2. TRBV5-3 is an ORF; its function is uncertain. The CDR3 runs to 15 residues. Losses at the gene ends were 8 bases for V and 5 bases for J; bases not matched to a gene: 8. The CDR3 DNA follows: TGTGCCAGGACTAGCGGGGGCGCTTGGGACAATGAGCAGTTCTTC. It yields the protein CARTSGGAWDNEQFF.

J is TRBJ2-2 and V is TRBV6-5; 7 bases agree with TRBD1. Germline CDR1 and CDR2: MNHEY and SVGAGI. V lost 8 bases to trimming and J lost 6 bases; unmatched junction nucleotides: 6. CDR3 length: 13 amino acids. CDR3 protein: CASWDSLPGELFF. CDR3 DNA sequence: TGTGCCAGCTGGGACAGTTTGCCCGGGGAGCTGTTTTTT.

The table lists this clone with a count of one. The chain employs TRBV5-4 and TRBJ2-5; TRBD2 aligns across 7 bases. Germline loops: CDR1 SGHNT, CDR2 YYREEE (reference sequence). The CDR3 has 13 residues. V shed 5 bases, J shed 4 bases, and the junction held 5 bases outside the gene matches. CDR3 in DNA: TGTGCCAGCAGGCCTATAGCGGGAGAGACCCAGTACTTC. Translated: CASRPIAGETQYF.

V gene TRBV15 combines with J gene TRBJ1-6; D unclear. The V gene's germline CDR1 is LNHNV and CDR2 YYDKDF (reference sequence). V was clipped by 2 bases and J by 0 bases, with 8 bases between them. The CDR3 is made up of 16 amino acids. The CDR3 loop reads CATSRSLGSYNSPLHF. Here the CDR3 DNA reads TGTGCCACCAGCAGATCGCTCGGCTCCTATAATTCACCCCTCCACTTT.

This clone was detected a few times. V usage is TRBV6-1 and J usage is TRBJ2-3; TRBD2 agrees at 12 bases. Per the germline V gene, CDR1 is MNHNS and CDR2 is SASEGT. The V segment lost 0 bases and the J segment 8 bases; nucleotides outside the gene matches: 6. This CDR3 is 16 amino acids long. The CDR3 here is CASSEAASGGVVTQYF. The CDR3 region has the DNA TGTGCCAGCAGTGAAGCGGCTAGCGGGGGGGTGGTTACGCAGTATTTT.